The 10 T cell receptor beta chains listed next were all sequenced from one sample in a study of cytomegalovirus exposure and HLA in healthy donors. The PCR employed 60 Vbeta primers together with 13 Jbeta primers. This table comes from immunoSEQ multiplex PCR, and its TCRdb copy is limited to in-frame clones, with some not included. The sample has 100,000 to 150,000 clones; the top ten hold approximately 1.8%. The material sequenced was PBMCs. Receptors originate from a man aged 18 to 29 in good health and CMV-seronegative.

The rearrangement joins TRBV28 to TRBJ2-1; no clear D gene. Trimming shortened V by 8 bases and J by 0 bases, and 8 bases separated the two germline ends. The CDR3 extends over 13 amino acids. CDR1 and CDR2 (germline): MDHEN, SYDVKM. CDR3 in DNA: TGTGCCAGCGAGCCGTACTCCTACAATGAGCAGTTCTTC. Translating it yields CASEPYSYNEQFF.

The rearrangement uses TRBV5-1 and TRBJ1-1; D uncertain. Germline V lookup: CDR1 SGHRS, CDR2 YFSETQ. Trimming took off 1 base at V and 5 bases at J, with 12 bases between the two ends. This CDR3 has 14 amino acids. The chain's CDR3 is CASSLSGDGTEAFF. The CDR3 nucleotides read TGCGCCAGCAGCTTGAGCGGCGACGGAACTGAAGCTTTCTTT.

This chain links TRBV2 with TRBJ1-5, with a possible D match to TRBD1 (6 bases). In germline, CDR1 is SNHLY, CDR2 FYNNEI. The CDR3 totals 14 residues. V gave up 2 bases and J gave up 9 bases, with 14 bases separating them. The CDR3, as DNA: TGTGCCAGCAGTGAAAGGGGGGGAGCGGTGCCCCAGCATTTT. It translates to CASSERGGAVPQHF.

The chain joins TRBV5-1 to TRBJ2-5; D gene uncertain. V was trimmed by 2 bases and J by 4 bases, leaving 12 bases between them. The germline CDR1 and CDR2 sequences are SGHRS and YFSETQ. The CDR3 covers 14 residues. As DNA, the CDR3 is TGCGCCAGCAGCTTTGGCAAAGCAGGAGAGACCCAGTACTTC. Translated: CASSFGKAGETQYF.

The chain carries TRBV9 and TRBJ2-2; a possible D gene is TRBD2 (5 bases). The length of the CDR3 is 16 residues. Between the trimmed V and J ends, which lost 3 bases and 0 bases, there was a span of 12 bases. From germline, CDR1 is SGDLS and CDR2 YYNGEE. Written as DNA, the CDR3 is TGTGCCAGCAGCGGGGGTGGGAGCCCGAACACCGGGGAGCTGTTTTTT. The encoded protein is CASSGGGSPNTGELFF. Supplemented by reference TRBV9 and TRBJ2-2, the full variable domain reads DSGVTQTPKHLITATGQRVTLRCSPRSGDLSVYWYQQSLDQGLQFLIQYYNGEERAKGNILERFSAQQFPDLHSELNLSSLELGDSALYFCASSGGGSPNTGELFFGEGSRLTVL.

The gene calls are TRBV19 and TRBJ2-3; D gene uncertain. The length of the CDR3 is 12 residues. The germline CDR1 and CDR2 sequences are LNHDA and SQIVND (reference sequence). Deletions cut 2 bases from V and 4 bases from J, with 4 bases between. The CDR3 spells CASSIPPDTQYF. The CDR3 bases are TGTGCCAGTAGTATACCTCCAGATACGCAGTATTTT.

Details on this clone: In the same sample, other DNA sequences code for this CDR3. This chain links TRBV28 with TRBJ1-5; no firm D call. The CDR3 totals 12 residues. Germline V lookup: CDR1 MDHEN, CDR2 SYDVKM. Trimming removed 2 bases from V and 5 bases from J, with 4 bases in between. CDR3 DNA: TGTGCCAGCAGTTTAATAGATCAGCCCCAGCATTTT. Translation gives CASSLIDQPQHF.

This rearrangement joins TRBV2 to TRBJ1-5; D is ambiguous. V was shortened by 4 bases and J by 0 bases, with 10 bases between the two germline ends. The CDR3 spans 15 residues. Germline V gene sequence: CDR1 SNHLY, CDR2 FYNNEI. CDR3 sequence: CASSAEHYSNQPQHF. In DNA form, the CDR3 reads TGTGCCAGCAGTGCGGAGCACTATAGCAATCAGCCCCAGCATTTT.

The V call is TRBV5-4, the J call TRBJ2-3, with 7 bases matching TRBD2. Germline CDR1 is SGHNT and CDR2 is YYREEE (reference sequence). V gave up 0 bases and J gave up 3 bases; unmatched junction bases: 7. The CDR3 loop spans 16 amino acids. The CDR3 loop is CASSLAGGSRTDTQYF. Here the CDR3 DNA reads TGTGCCAGCAGCTTGGCCGGCGGGAGCCGGACAGATACGCAGTATTTT.

The chain combines TRBV15 with TRBJ1-4; 9 nucleotides line up with TRBD1. Germline loops: CDR1 LNHNV, CDR2 YYDKDF (reference sequence). The CDR3 length is 18 residues. V was pared by 0 bases and J by 7 bases, with 12 bases of the junction left unmatched. The DNA for the CDR3 is TGTGCCACCAGCAGAGATCTCTGGGGTAGACAGGGGGGTGAAAAACTGTTTTTT. Translation gives CATSRDLWGRQGGEKLFF.